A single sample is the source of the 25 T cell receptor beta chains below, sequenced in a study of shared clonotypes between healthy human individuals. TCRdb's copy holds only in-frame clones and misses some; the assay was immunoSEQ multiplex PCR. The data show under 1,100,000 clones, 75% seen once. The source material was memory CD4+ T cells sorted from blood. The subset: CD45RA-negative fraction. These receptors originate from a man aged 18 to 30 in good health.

As DNA, the CDR3 is TGTGCCAGCAGCTTAGCACAAGCGGGGGGCACAGATACGCAGTATTTT. Its translation: CASSLAQAGGTDTQYF. This rearrangement joins TRBV11-2 to TRBJ2-3; TRBD2 agrees at 8 bases. The CDR3 is 16 residues long. V lost 1 base and J lost 1; bases outside the gene matches: 4. In germline, CDR1 is SGHAT, CDR2 FQNNGV.

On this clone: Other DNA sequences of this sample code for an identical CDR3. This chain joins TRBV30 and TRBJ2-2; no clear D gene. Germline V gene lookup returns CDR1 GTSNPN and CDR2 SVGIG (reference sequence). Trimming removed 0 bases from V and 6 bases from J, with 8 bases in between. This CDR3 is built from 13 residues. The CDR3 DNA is TGTGCCTGGAGTGTAGGTGGCGCCGGGGAGCTGTTTTTT. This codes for CAWSVGGAGELFF.

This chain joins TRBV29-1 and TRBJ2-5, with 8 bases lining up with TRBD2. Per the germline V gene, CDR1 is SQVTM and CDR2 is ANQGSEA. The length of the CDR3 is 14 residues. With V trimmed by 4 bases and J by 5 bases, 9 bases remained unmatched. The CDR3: CSVVEGTRGETQYF. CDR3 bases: TGCAGCGTTGTGGAGGGGACTAGGGGGGAGACCCAGTACTTC. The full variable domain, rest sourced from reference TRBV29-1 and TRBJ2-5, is SAVISQKPSRDICQRGTSLTIQCQVDSQVTMMFWYRQQPGQSLTLIATANQGSEATYESGFVIDKFPISRPNLTFSTLTVSNMSPEDSSIYLCSVVEGTRGETQYFGPGTRLLVL.

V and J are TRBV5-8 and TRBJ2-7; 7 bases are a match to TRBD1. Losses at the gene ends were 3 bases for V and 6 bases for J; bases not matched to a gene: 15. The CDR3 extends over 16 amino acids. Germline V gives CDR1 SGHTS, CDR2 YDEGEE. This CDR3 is CASSSTGSLALSEQYF. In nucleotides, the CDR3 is TGTGCCAGCAGCTCGACAGGGTCTCTGGCACTTTCCGAGCAGTACTTC.

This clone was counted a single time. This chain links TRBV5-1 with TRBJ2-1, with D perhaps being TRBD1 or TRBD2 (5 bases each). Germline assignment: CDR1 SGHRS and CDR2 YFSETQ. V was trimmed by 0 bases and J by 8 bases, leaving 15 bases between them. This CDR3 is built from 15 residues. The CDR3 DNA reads TGCGCCAGCAGCTTGGTTTCAGGGACCGTTTATGAGCAGTTCTTC. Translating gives CASSLVSGTVYEQFF.

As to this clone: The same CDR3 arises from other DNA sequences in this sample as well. The CDR3: CASRLTGNGNQPQHF. The CDR3 DNA sequence: TGTGCCAGCAGACTAACAGGGAACGGGAATCAGCCCCAGCATTTT. The chain recombines TRBV28 with TRBJ1-5; D possibly corresponds to TRBD1 (6 bases). The CDR3 is 15 residues long. The V gene lost 6 bases and the J gene lost 4 bases, with 16 bases spanning the gap. Germline V CDR1 and CDR2: MDHEN, SYDVKM.

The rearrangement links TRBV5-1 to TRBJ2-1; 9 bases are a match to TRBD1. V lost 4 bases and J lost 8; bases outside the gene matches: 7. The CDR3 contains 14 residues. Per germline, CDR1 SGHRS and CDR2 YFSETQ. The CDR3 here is CASSRGQGRDEQFF. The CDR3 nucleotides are TGCGCCAGCAGCCGGGGACAGGGTAGGGATGAGCAGTTCTTC.

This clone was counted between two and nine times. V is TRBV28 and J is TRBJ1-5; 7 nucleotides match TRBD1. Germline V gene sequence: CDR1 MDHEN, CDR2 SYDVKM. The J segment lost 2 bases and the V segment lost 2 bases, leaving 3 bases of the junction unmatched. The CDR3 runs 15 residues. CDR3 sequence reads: CASSLTGVGNQPQHF. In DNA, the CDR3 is TGTGCCAGCAGTTTAACAGGGGTTGGCAATCAGCCCCAGCATTTT.

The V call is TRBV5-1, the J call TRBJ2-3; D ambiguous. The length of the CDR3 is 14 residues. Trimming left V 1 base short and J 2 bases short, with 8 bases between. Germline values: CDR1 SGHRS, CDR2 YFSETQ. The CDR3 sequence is CASSLSRNTDTQYF. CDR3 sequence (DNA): TGCGCCAGCAGCTTGTCTAGGAACACAGATACGCAGTATTTT.

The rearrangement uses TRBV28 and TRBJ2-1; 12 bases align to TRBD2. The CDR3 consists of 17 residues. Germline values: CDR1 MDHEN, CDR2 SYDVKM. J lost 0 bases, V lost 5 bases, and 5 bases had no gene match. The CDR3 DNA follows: TGTGCCAGCAGTACCCTAGCGGGAGGGCCCTCCTACAATGAGCAGTTCTTC. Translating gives CASSTLAGGPSYNEQFF.

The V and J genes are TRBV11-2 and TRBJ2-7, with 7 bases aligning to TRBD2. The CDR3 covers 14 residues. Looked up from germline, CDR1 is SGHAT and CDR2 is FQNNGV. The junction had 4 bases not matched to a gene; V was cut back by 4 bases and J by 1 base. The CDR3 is CASSYLADSYEQYF. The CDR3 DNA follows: TGTGCCAGCAGCTATCTAGCGGATTCCTACGAGCAGTACTTC.

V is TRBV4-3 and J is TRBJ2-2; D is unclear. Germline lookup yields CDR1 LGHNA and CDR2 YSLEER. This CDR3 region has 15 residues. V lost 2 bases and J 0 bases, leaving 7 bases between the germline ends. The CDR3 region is CASSQNFANTGELFF. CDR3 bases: TGCGCCAGCAGCCAAAATTTCGCGAACACCGGGGAGCTGTTTTTT.

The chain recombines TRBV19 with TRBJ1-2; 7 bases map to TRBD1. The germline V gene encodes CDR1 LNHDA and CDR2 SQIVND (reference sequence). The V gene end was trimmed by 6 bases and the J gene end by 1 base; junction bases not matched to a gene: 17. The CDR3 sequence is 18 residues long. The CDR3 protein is CASRLDRALSFGNYGYTF. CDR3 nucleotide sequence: TGTGCCAGTAGGCTTGACAGGGCGCTATCCTTTGGTAACTATGGCTACACCTTC.

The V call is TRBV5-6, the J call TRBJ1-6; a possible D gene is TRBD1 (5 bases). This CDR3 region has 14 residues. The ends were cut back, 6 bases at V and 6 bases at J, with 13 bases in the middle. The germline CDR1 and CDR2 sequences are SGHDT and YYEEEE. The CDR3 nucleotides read TGTGCCAGCACTCTGCTTAGGGGTAATTCACCCCTCCACTTT. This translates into CASTLLRGNSPLHF.

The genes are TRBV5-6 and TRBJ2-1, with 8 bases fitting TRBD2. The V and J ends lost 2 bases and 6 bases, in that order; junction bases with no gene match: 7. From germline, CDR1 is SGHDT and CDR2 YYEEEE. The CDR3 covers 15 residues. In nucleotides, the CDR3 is TGTGCCAGCAGCTTCGGGGGGACTAGACCCAATGAGCAGTTCTTC. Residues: CASSFGGTRPNEQFF.

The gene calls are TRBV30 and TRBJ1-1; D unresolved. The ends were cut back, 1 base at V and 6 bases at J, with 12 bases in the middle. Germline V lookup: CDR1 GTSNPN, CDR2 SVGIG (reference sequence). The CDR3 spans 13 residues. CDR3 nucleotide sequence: TGTGCCTGGAGTGCCCGGATTACGGCTGAAGCTTTCTTT. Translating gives CAWSARITAEAFF.

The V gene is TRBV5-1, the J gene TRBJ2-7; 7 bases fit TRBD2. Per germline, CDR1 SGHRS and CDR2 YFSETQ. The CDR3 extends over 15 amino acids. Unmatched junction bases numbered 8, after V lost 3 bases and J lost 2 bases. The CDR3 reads CASSSGAGAAYEQYF. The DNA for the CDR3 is TGCGCCAGCAGCTCAGGCGCGGGAGCGGCCTACGAGCAGTACTTC.

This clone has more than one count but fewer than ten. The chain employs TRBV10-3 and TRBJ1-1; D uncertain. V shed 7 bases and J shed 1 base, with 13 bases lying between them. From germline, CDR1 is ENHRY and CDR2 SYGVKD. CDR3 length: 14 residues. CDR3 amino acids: CAIMAARGNTEAFF. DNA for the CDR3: TGTGCCATCATGGCAGCCCGAGGGAACACTGAAGCTTTCTTT.

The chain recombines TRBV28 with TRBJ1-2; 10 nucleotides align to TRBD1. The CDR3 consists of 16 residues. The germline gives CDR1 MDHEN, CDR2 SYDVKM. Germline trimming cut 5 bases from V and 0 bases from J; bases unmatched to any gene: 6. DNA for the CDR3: TGTGCCAGCAGTCCGATAGGACAGGGGGCTAACTATGGCTACACCTTC. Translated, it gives CASSPIGQGANYGYTF.

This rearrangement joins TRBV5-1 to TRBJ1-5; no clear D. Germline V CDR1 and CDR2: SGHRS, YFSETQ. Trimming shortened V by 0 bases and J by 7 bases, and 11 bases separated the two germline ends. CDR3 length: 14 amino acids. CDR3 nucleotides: TGCGCCAGCAGCTTGGAATCCCCCGAACAGCCCCAGCATTTT. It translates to CASSLESPEQPQHF. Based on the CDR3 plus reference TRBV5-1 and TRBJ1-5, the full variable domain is KAGVTQTPRYLIKTRGQQVTLSCSPISGHRSVSWYQQTPGQGLQFLFEYFSETQRNKGNFPGRFSGRQFSNSRSEMNVSTLELGDSALYLCASSLESPEQPQHFGDGTRLSIL.

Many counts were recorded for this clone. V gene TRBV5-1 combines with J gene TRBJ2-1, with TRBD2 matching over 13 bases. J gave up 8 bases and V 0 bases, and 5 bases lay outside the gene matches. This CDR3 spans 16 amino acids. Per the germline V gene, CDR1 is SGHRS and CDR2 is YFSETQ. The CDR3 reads CASSLEPTSGGYEQFF. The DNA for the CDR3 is TGCGCCAGCAGCTTGGAGCCGACTAGCGGGGGGTATGAGCAGTTCTTC.

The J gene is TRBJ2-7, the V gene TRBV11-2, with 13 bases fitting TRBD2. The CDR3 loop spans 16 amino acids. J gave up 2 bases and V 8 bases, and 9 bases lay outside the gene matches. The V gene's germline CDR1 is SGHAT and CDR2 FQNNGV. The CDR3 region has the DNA TGTGCCAGCGGGACTAGCGGGAACGACCCCCCCTACGAGCAGTACTTC. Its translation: CASGTSGNDPPYEQYF. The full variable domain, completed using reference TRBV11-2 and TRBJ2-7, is EAGVAQSPRYKIIEKRQSVAFWCNPISGHATLYWYQQILGQGPKLLIQFQNNGVVDDSQLPKDRFSAERLKGVDSTLKIQPAKLEDSAVYLCASGTSGNDPPYEQYFGPGTRLTVT.

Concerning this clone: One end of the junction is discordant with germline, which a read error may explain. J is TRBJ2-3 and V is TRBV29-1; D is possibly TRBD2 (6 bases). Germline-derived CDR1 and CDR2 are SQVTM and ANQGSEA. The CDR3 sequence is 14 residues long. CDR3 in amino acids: CSAEGGELRDTQYF. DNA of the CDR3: TGCAGCGCTGAAGGAGGGGAGTTGCGAGATACGCAGTATTTT.

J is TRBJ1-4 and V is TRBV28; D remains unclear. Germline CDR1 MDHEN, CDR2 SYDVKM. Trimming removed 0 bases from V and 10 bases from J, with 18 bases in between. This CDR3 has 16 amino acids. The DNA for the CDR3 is TGTGCCAGCAGTTTATGGAGTCGGCAGGCTCCAGGAAAACTGTTTTTT. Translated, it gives CASSLWSRQAPGKLFF.

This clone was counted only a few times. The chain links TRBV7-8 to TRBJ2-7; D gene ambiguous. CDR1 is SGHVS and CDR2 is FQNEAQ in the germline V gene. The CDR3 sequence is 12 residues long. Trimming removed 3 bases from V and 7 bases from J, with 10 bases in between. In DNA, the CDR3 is TGTGCCAGCAGCTTTTACTCTGGGGAGCAGTACTTC. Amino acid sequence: CASSFYSGEQYF.